Below, 21 T cell receptor beta chains from the same sample are listed, as sequenced in a study of T cell repertoires in cytomegalovirus infection. Their antigens remain unidentified. MiXCR, applied by TCRdb to the reads, yields one record per CDR3 protein. This repertoire shows about 340,000 distinct CDR3 sequences, about 29% found once; its top ten account for around 19%. Here the sequenced sample was cultured PBMCs, taken from culture after CMV antigen stimulation. Receptors were obtained from a human donor in good health (CMV status not recorded). Some clones in this sample may be carry-over from other donors' samples.

This clonotype came up a few times. The rearrangement joins TRBV13 to TRBJ2-7; 13 bases agree with TRBD2. The CDR3 contains 17 residues. Germline V gene lookup returns CDR1 PRHDT and CDR2 FYEKMQ (reference sequence). V lost 5 bases and J lost 1; bases outside the gene matches: 8. CDR3: CASSPTGTSGKSYEQYF. The CDR3 nucleotides read TGTGCCAGCAGCCCTACAGGGACTAGCGGGAAATCCTACGAGCAGTACTTC.

This clonotype was seen a handful of times. CDR3 sequence: CASAGDTWEKLFF. CDR3 DNA: TGTGCCAGCGCGGGGGACACATGGGAAAAACTGTTTTTT. This sequence joins TRBV2 and TRBJ1-4, with TRBD1 as a possible D gene (6 bases). This CDR3 is 13 amino acids long. CDR1 is SNHLY and CDR2 is FYNNEI in the germline V gene. Trimming removed 8 bases from V and 8 bases from J, with 15 bases in between.

This clonotype was recorded at least ten times. The gene calls are TRBV19 and TRBJ2-6, with TRBD1 as a possible D gene (5 bases). CDR3 length equals 14 residues. V was shortened by 10 bases and J by 0 bases, with 10 bases between the two germline ends. Germline CDR1 LNHDA, CDR2 SQIVND (reference sequence). This CDR3 reads CATKTGSGANVLTF. In DNA form, the CDR3 reads TGTGCCACTAAAACAGGCTCTGGGGCCAACGTCCTGACTTTC.

This chain connects TRBV7-3 to TRBJ1-2; 12 bases line up with TRBD1. The germline CDR1 and CDR2 sequences are SGHTA and FQGTGA. Trimming cost V 3 bases and J 4 bases; bases outside gene matches: 0. The CDR3 has 14 residues. The CDR3 is CASSLGQGAYGYTF. As DNA, the CDR3 is TGTGCCAGCAGCTTGGGACAGGGGGCCTATGGCTACACCTTC.

Comment on this clonotype: A much larger clone differs by one base, so this may be a read error. This chain connects TRBV7-6 to TRBJ2-3; 9 bases line up with TRBD2. The CDR3 spans 17 residues. Trimming cost V 8 bases and J 5 bases; bases outside gene matches: 17. The germline CDR1 and CDR2 sequences are SGHVS and FNYEAQ. CDR3 coding DNA: TGTGCCAGCCAAGGGACTTACGGGACTAGCAGGGGAGATACGCAGTATTTT. Encoded protein: CASQGTYGTSRGDTQYF.

This clonotype was counted once. The CDR3 is CASSPPFGSNTEAFF. DNA for the CDR3: TGTGCCAGCAGCCCCCCCTTCGGGAGCAACACTGAAGCTTTCTTT. This sequence joins TRBV3-1 and TRBJ1-1; D gene ambiguous. The CDR3 has 15 amino acids. Germline assignment: CDR1 LGHDT and CDR2 YNNKEL (reference sequence). V was cut by 4 bases and J by 2 bases, with 14 bases left in between. Complete variable domain (other parts from reference TRBV3-1 and TRBJ1-1): DTAVSQTPKYLVTQMGNDKSIKCEQNLGHDTMYWYKQDSKKFLKIMFSYNNKELIINETVPNRFSPKSPDKAHLNLHINSLELGDSAVYFCASSPPFGSNTEAFFGQGTRLTVV.

The chain carries TRBV6-2 or TRBV6-3 and TRBJ2-2; 8 bases align to TRBD1. CDR3 length: 14 amino acids. Germline CDR1 and CDR2: MNHEY and SVGEGT. The junction had 8 bases not matched to a gene; V was cut back by 7 bases and J by 7 bases. The CDR3 sequence is CASTSGGANGELFF. CDR3 nucleotides: TGTGCCAGCACCTCAGGGGGCGCGAACGGGGAGCTGTTTTTT.

This clonotype was observed at least ten times. V is TRBV12-3 or TRBV12-4 and J is TRBJ2-1; D is possibly TRBD1 (6 bases). V lost 6 bases and J lost 0, with 12 bases in between. This CDR3 comprises 15 residues. The CDR3 loop reads CASSPDRYSYNEQFF. DNA for the CDR3: TGTGCCAGCAGCCCCGACAGGTACTCCTACAATGAGCAGTTCTTC.

The chain is built from TRBV28 and TRBJ1-1; D is unresolved. The CDR3 length is 11 residues. V lost 5 bases and J lost 11, with 12 bases in between. Germline V gene lookup returns CDR1 MDHEN and CDR2 SYDVKM. CDR3 DNA sequence: TGTGCCAGCAGTCAGTATGGTTGGGCTTTCTTT. Translation: CASSQYGWAFF.

This clonotype appeared many times. This chain links TRBV7-2 with TRBJ2-4, with a possible D match to TRBD2 (5 bases). The CDR3 has 14 residues. Trimming left V 5 bases short and J 7 bases short, with 15 bases between. Per the germline V gene, CDR1 is SGHTA and CDR2 is FQGNSA. The CDR3 DNA sequence: TGTGCCAGCAGCCACCGGAGAGAGCGGAACATTCAGTACTTC. This encodes CASSHRRERNIQYF.

This clonotype was observed a few times. The J gene is TRBJ1-2, the V gene TRBV11-2; the match to TRBD1 covers 7 bases. From germline, CDR1 is SGHAT and CDR2 FQNNGV. V shed 2 bases, J shed 6 bases, and the junction held 6 bases outside the gene matches. The CDR3 has 14 residues. The CDR3 nucleotides read TGTGCCAGCAGCTTATCCCGAACAGGGGATGGCTACACCTTC. Translating gives CASSLSRTGDGYTF. Full variable domain (outside the CDR3, taken from reference TRBV11-2 and TRBJ1-2): EAGVAQSPRYKIIEKRQSVAFWCNPISGHATLYWYQQILGQGPKLLIQFQNNGVVDDSQLPKDRFSAERLKGVDSTLKIQPAKLEDSAVYLCASSLSRTGDGYTFGSGTRLTVV.

This clonotype was seen just once. The chain joins TRBV9 to TRBJ2-1, with TRBD2 matching 10 bases. Germline loops: CDR1 SGDLS, CDR2 YYNGEE. There are 15 residues in the CDR3. V gave up 5 bases and J gave up 7 bases; unmatched junction bases: 9. The CDR3 DNA reads TGTGCCAGCAGGAAAGCGGGGGGGCCTCAAAATGAGCAGTTCTTC. Translation gives CASRKAGGPQNEQFF.

The rearrangement uses TRBV11-1 and TRBJ1-2; D perhaps matches TRBD1 (6 bases). The CDR3 contains 14 residues. Germline V CDR1 and CDR2: SGHAT, FQDESV (reference sequence). The V gene lost 1 base and the J gene lost 7 bases, with 13 bases spanning the gap. The CDR3 protein is CASSLEGRGLGYTF. In DNA, the CDR3 is TGTGCCAGCAGCTTAGAGGGACGGGGGCTTGGCTACACCTTC.

This clonotype has at least ten counts. J is TRBJ1-6 and V is TRBV7-2; 8 bases line up with TRBD1. The CDR3 has 16 residues. With 3 bases clipped from V and 4 bases from J, the junction kept 5 bases outside the gene matches. The germline V gene has CDR1 SGHTA and CDR2 FQGNSA. The CDR3 is CASSLDREGYNSPLHF. The CDR3 DNA sequence: TGTGCCAGCAGCTTGGACAGGGAGGGTTATAATTCACCCCTCCACTTT.

The J gene is TRBJ2-6, the V gene TRBV15; D gene unclear. Trimming stripped 5 bases from V and 4 bases from J, with 12 bases between. The CDR3 runs 15 residues. Germline CDR1 LNHNV, CDR2 YYDKDF (reference sequence). This chain's CDR3 is CATSGFLRGANVLTF. The CDR3, as DNA: TGTGCCACCAGCGGGTTTCTGAGAGGGGCCAACGTCCTGACTTTC.

This chain links TRBV6-1 with TRBJ2-1; D gene ambiguous. Per germline, CDR1 MNHNS and CDR2 SASEGT. CDR3 size: 15 residues. Trimming stripped 1 base from V and 8 bases from J, with 15 bases between. Written as DNA, the CDR3 is TGTGCCAGCAGTGAAGTCGAGCAAGATTACGATGAGCAGTTCTTC. This gives the protein CASSEVEQDYDEQFF.

The chain employs TRBV4-2 and TRBJ2-3; D perhaps matches TRBD1 (6 bases). Trimming took off 0 bases at V and 5 bases at J, with 18 bases between the two ends. Germline-derived CDR1 and CDR2 are LGHNA and YNFKEQ. This CDR3 contains 17 residues. The CDR3 loop is CASSQEVGTLGRDTQYF. The CDR3 DNA follows: TGTGCCAGCAGCCAAGAGGTCGGGACACTTGGGAGAGATACGCAGTATTTT.

Only a few counts were recorded for this clonotype. This chain connects TRBV14 to TRBJ2-3; D call uncertain. Germline values: CDR1 SGHDN, CDR2 FVKESK. The V and J ends lost 0 bases and 3 bases respectively, with 13 bases between them. The CDR3 runs 16 residues. CDR3 sequence (DNA): TGTGCCAGCAGCCAAGACCCACCCTCGAGGACAGATACGCAGTATTTT. It codes for CASSQDPPSRTDTQYF. Full variable domain (rest looked up from reference TRBV14 and TRBJ2-3): EAGVTQFPSHSVIEKGQTVTLRCDPISGHDNLYWYRRVMGKEIKFLLHFVKESKQDESGMPNNRFLAERTGGTYSTLKVQPAELEDSGVYFCASSQDPPSRTDTQYFGPGTRLTVL.

This clonotype was counted only a few times. The chain couples TRBV27 to TRBJ2-1; possible D gene TRBD1, 6 bases. The CDR3 covers 13 residues. Germline V lookup: CDR1 MNHEY, CDR2 SMNVEV (reference sequence). Trimming cost V 7 bases and J 3 bases, with 10 bases left between them. Here the CDR3 DNA reads TGTGCCAGCACCCAACAGGGCTACAATGAGCAGTTCTTC. This translates into CASTQQGYNEQFF.

This rearrangement joins TRBV5-4 to TRBJ1-4; weak D call: TRBD1 (5 bases). Germline-derived CDR1 and CDR2 are SGHNT and YYREEE (reference sequence). The CDR3 covers 16 residues. Trimming stripped 4 bases from V and 3 bases from J, with 16 bases between. The CDR3 is CASSHDPSQANEKLFF. The DNA for the CDR3 is TGTGCCAGCAGCCACGACCCCTCACAGGCTAATGAAAAACTGTTTTTT. Full variable domain (remainder filled in from reference TRBV5-4 and TRBJ1-4): ETGVTQSPTHLIKTRGQQVTLRCSSQSGHNTVSWYQQALGQGPQFIFQYYREEENGRGNFPPRFSGLQFPNYSSELNVNALELDDSALYLCASSHDPSQANEKLFFGSGTQLSVL.

This sequence joins TRBV7-6 and TRBJ1-1; 12 bases are shared with TRBD1. V was clipped by 0 bases and J by 5 bases; unmatched bases: 19. Germline V gene lookup returns CDR1 SGHVS and CDR2 FNYEAQ. The CDR3 runs 21 residues. This CDR3 reads CASSLASEGRDRGLRVTEAFF. As DNA, the CDR3 is TGTGCCAGCAGCTTAGCATCCGAGGGCCGGGACAGGGGGCTGAGGGTTACTGAAGCTTTCTTT.